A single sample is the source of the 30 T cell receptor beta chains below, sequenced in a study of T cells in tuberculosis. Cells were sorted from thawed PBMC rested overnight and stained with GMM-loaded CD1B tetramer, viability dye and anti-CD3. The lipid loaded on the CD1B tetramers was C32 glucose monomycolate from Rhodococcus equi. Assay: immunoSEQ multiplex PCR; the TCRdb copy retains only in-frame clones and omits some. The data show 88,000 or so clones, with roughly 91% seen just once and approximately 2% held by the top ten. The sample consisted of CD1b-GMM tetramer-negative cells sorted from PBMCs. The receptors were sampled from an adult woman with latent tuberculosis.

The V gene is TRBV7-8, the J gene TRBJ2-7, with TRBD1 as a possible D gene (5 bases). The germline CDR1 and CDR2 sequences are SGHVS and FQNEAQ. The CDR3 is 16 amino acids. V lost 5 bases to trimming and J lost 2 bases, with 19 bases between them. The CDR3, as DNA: TGTGCCAGCAGCCAAAGAGGACACCCAAGGGCCTACGAGCAGTACTTC. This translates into CASSQRGHPRAYEQYF.

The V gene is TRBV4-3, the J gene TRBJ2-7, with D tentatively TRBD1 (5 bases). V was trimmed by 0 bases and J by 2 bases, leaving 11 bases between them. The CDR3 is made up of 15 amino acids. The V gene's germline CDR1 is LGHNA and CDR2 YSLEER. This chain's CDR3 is CASSQENRQAYEQYV. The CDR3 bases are TGCGCCAGCAGCCAAGAGAACAGGCAGGCCTACGAGCAGTACGTC.

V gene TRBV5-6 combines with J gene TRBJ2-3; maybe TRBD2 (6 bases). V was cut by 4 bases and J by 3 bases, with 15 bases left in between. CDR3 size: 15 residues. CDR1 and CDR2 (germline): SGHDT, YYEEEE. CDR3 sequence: CASSRGRGLTDTQYF. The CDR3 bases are TGTGCCAGCAGCCGAGGCCGGGGGTTGACAGATACGCAGTATTTT.

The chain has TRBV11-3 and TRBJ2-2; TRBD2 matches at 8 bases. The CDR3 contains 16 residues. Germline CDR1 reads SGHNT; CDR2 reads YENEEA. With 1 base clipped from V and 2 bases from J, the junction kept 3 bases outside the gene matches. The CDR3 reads CASSLVIAGNTGELFF. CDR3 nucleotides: TGTGCCAGCAGCTTAGTGATAGCGGGAAACACCGGGGAGCTGTTTTTT.

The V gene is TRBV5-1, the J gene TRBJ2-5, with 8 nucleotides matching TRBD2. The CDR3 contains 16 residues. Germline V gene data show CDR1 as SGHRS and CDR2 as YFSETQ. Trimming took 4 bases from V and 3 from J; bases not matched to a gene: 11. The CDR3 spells CASSLDNGGGEETQYF. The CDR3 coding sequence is TGCGCCAGCAGCCTAGATAACGGGGGGGGCGAAGAGACCCAGTACTTC. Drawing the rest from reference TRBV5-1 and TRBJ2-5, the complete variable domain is KAGVTQTPRYLIKTRGQQVTLSCSPISGHRSVSWYQQTPGQGLQFLFEYFSETQRNKGNFPGRFSGRQFSNSRSEMNVSTLELGDSALYLCASSLDNGGGEETQYFGPGTRLLVL.

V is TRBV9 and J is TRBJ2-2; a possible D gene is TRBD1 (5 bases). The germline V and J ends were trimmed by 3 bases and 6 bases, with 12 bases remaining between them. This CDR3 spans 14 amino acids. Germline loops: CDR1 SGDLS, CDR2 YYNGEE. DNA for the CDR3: TGTGCCAGCAGCGCGAGGTGGGGCTCCGGGGAGCTGTTTTTT. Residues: CASSARWGSGELFF.

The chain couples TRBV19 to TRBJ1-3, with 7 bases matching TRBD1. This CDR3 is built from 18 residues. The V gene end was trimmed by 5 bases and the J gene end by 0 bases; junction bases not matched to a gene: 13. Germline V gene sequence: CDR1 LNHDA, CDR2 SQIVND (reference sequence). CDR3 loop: CASSLWKGGTNSGNTIYF. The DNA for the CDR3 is TGTGCCAGTAGTTTATGGAAAGGGGGCACCAACTCTGGAAACACCATATATTTT.

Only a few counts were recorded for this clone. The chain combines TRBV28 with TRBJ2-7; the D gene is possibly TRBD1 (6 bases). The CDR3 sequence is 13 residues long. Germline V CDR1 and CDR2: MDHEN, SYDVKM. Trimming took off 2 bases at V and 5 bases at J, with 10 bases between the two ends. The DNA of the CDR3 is TGTGCCAGCAGTTTACGTTGGGGGCACGAGCAGTACGTC. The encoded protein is CASSLRWGHEQYV.

CDR3 protein: CASSPPGDGYNEQFF. Written as DNA, the CDR3 is TGTGCCAGTAGTCCCCCAGGGGATGGGTACAATGAGCAGTTCTTC. This sequence joins TRBV19 and TRBJ2-1; a possible D gene is TRBD1 (6 bases). Germline assignment: CDR1 LNHDA and CDR2 SQIVND (reference sequence). Trimming stripped 5 bases from V and 4 bases from J, with 15 bases between. The CDR3 consists of 15 residues.

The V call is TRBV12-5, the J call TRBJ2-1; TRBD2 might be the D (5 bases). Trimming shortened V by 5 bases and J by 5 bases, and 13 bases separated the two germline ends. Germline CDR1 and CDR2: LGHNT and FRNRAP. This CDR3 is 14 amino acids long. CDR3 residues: CASGNTPGNNEQFF. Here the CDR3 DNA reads TGTGCTAGTGGTAATACACCGGGGAACAATGAGCAGTTCTTC.

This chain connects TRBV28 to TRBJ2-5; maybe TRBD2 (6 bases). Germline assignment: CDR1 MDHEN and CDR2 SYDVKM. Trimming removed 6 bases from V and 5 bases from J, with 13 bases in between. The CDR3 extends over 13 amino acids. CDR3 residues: CASSYLGRETQYF. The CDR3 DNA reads TGTGCCAGCAGCTATTTGGGGAGGGAGACCCAGTACTTC.

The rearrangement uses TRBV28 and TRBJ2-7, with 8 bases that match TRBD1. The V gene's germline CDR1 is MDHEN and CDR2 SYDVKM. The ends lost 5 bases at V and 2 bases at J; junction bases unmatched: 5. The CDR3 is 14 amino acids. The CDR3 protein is CASSGGQDPYEQYV. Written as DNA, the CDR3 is TGTGCCAGCAGTGGGGGACAGGACCCCTACGAGCAGTACGTC.

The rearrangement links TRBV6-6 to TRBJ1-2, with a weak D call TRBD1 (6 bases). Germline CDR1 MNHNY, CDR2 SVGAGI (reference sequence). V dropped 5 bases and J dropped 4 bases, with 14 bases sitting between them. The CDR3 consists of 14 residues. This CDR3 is CASSTLDRSYGYTF. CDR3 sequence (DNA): TGTGCCAGCAGTACTCTCGACAGGAGCTATGGCTACACCTTC.

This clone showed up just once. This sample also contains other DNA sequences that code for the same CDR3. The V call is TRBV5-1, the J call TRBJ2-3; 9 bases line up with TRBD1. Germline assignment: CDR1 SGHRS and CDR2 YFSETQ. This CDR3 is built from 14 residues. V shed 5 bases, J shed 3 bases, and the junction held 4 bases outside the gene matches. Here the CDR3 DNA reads TGCGCCAGCAGTCCCGGGACAGGGACAGATACGCAGTATTTT. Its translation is CASSPGTGTDTQYF.

The DNA of the CDR3 is TGCGCCAGCAGCCAAGATCGGGGAGTTTTCCAGCCCCAGCATTTT. Translation: CASSQDRGVFQPQHF. J is TRBJ1-5 and V is TRBV4-3; unclear D gene. The germline V gene has CDR1 LGHNA and CDR2 YSLEER. V gave up 0 bases and J gave up 7 bases, with 13 bases separating them. This CDR3 has 15 residues.

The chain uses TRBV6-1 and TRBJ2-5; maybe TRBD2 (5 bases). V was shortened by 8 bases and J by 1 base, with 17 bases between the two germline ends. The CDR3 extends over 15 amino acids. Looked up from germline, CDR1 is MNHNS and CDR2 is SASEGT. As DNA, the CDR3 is TGTGCCAGCGTGATGGCAGGAGGCTCCCAAGAGACCCAGTACTTC. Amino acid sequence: CASVMAGGSQETQYF.

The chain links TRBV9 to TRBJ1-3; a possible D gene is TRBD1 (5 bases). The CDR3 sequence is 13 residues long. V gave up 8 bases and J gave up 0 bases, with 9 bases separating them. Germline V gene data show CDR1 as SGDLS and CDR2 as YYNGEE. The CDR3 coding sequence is TGTGCCAGTACAGGTAGCTCTGGAAACACCATATATTTT. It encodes CASTGSSGNTIYF.

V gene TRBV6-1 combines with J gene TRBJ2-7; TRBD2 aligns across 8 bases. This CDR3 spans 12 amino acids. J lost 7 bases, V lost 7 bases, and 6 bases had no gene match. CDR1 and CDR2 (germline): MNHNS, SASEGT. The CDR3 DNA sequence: TGTGCCAGCACGCGGGGGGCGGGGGAGCAGTACGTC. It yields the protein CASTRGAGEQYV.

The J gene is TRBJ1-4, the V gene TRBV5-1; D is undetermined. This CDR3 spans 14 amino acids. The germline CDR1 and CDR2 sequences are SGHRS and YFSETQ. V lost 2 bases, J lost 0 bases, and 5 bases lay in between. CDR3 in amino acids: CASSFLATNEKLFF. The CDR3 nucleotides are TGCGCCAGCAGCTTCCTAGCAACTAATGAAAAACTGTTTTTT.

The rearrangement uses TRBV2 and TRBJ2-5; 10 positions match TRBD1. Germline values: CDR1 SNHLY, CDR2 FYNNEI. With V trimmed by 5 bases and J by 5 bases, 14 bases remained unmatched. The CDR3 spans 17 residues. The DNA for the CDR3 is TGTGCCAGCAGTTCTACCGGGACAGGGGTGCTAGTTGAGACCCAGTACTTC. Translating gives CASSSTGTGVLVETQYF.

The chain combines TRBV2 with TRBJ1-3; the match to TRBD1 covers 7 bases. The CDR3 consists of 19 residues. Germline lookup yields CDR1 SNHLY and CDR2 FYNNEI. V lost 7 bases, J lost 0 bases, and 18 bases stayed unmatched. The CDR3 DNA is TGTGCCAGCACACTAATACGGGACAGCCTTTCTCGCTCTGGAAACACCATATATTTT. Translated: CASTLIRDSLSRSGNTIYF.

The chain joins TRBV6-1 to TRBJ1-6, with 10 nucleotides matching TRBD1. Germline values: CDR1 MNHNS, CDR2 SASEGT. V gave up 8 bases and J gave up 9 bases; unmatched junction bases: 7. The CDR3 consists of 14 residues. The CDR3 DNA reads TGTGCCAGCCTCCGGGACAGGGGTGGTTCACCCCTCCACTTT. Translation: CASLRDRGGSPLHF.

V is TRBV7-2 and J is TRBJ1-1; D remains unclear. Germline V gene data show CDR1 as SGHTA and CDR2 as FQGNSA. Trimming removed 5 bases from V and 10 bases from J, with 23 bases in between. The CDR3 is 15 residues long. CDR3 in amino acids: CASSPLQTGGNGAFF. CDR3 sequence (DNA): TGTGCCAGCAGCCCACTACAGACGGGAGGAAATGGAGCTTTCTTT.

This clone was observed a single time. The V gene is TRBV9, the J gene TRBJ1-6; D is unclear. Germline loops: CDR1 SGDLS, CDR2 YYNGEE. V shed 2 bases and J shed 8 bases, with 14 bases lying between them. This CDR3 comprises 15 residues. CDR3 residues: CASSVRAANDSPLHF. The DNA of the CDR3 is TGTGCCAGCAGCGTGAGGGCAGCGAACGATTCACCCCTCCACTTT.

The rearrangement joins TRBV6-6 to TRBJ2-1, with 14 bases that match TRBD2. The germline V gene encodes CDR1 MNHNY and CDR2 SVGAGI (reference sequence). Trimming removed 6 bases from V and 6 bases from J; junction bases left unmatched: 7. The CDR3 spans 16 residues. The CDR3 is CASSSPGTSGGNEQFF. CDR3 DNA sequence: TGTGCCAGCAGCTCCCCCGGGACTAGCGGGGGCAATGAGCAGTTCTTC.

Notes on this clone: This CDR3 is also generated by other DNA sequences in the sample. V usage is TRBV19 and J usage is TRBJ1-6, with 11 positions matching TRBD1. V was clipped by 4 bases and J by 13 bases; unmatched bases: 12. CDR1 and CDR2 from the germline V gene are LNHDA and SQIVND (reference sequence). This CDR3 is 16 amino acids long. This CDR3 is CASSTTRTGGNSPLHF. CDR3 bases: TGTGCCAGTAGTACAACTCGGACAGGGGGCAACTCCCCCCTCCACTTT.

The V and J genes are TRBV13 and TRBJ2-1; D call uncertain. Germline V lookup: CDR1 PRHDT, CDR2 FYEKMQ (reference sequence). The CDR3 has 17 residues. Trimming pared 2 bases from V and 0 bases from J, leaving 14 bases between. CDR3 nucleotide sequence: TGTGCCAGCAGCTTATATGCCGAAGCTAGCTCCTACAATGAGCAGTTCTTC. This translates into CASSLYAEASSYNEQFF.

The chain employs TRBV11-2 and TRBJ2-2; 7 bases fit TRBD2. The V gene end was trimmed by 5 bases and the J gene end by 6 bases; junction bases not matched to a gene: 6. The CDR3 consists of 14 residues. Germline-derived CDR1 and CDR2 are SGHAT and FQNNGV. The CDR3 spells CASSPGGNAGELFF. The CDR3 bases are TGTGCCAGCAGCCCGGGGGGAAACGCCGGGGAGCTGTTTTTT.

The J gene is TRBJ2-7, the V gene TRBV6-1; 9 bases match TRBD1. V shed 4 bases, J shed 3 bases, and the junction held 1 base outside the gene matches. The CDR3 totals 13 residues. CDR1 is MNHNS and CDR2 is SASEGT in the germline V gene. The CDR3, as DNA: TGTGCCAGCAGTGTGGACAGGGGCTACGAGCAGTACGTC. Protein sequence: CASSVDRGYEQYV.

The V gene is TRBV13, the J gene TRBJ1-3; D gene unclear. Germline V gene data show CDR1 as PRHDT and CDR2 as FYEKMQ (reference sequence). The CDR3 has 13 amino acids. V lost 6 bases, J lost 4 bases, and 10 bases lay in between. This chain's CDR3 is CASSHLQGNTIYF. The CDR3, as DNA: TGTGCCAGCAGTCATCTCCAGGGAAACACCATATATTTT.